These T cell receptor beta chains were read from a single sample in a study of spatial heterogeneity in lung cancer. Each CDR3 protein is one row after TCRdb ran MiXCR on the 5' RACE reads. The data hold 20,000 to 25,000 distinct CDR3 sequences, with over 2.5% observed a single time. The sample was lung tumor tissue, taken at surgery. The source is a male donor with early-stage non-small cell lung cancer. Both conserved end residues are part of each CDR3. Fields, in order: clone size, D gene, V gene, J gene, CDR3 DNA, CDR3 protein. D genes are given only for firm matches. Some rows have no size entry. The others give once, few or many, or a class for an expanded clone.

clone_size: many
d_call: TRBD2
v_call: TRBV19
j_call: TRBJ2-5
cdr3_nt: TGTGCCAGTAGTATTTCGGGAGGGCCTCGGGAGACCCAGTACTTC
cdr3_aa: CASSISGGPRETQYF

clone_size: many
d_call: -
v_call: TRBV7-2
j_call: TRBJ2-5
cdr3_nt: TGTGCCAGCAGCTTAATGTTAGAGACCCAGTACTTC
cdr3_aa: CASSLMLETQYF

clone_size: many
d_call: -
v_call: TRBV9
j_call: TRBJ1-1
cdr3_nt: TGTGCCAGCAGCGTAGGTAGGGGGAACACTGAAGCTTTCTTT
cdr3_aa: CASSVGRGNTEAFF

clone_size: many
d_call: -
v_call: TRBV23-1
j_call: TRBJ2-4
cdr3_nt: TGCGCCAGCAGTCAATCTGGTGGGCAGGGGGCCAAAAACATTCAGTACTTC
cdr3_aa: CASSQSGGQGAKNIQYF

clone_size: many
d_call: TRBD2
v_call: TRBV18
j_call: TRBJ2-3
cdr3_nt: TGTGCCAGCTCACAAAACTACCTTAGCGGGATTCGCACAGATACGCAGTATTTT
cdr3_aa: CASSQNYLSGIRTDTQYF

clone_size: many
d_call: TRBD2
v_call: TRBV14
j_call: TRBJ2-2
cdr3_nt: TGTGCCAGCAGCCAGACTAGCGGAAGTAACACCGGGGAGCTGTTTTTT
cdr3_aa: CASSQTSGSNTGELFF

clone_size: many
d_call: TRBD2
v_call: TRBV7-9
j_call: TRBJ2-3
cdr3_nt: TGTGCCAGCAGCCAAGAGCGGGAGTCTTTTGAGGGGTGGAGCACAGATACGCAGTATTTT
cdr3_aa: CASSQERESFEGWSTDTQYF

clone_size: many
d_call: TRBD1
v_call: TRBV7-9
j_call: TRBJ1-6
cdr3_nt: TGTGCCAGCGAGGGACAGACGATCCTCCACTTT
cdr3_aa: CASEGQTILHF

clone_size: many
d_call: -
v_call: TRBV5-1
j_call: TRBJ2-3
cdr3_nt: TGCGCCAGCAGCTTTCAGGGTATCCCAGATACGCAGTATTTT
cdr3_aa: CASSFQGIPDTQYF

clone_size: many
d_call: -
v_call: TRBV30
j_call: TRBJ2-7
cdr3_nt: TGTGCCTGGAGTGTTATTCGGGCCTCATACGAGCAGTACTTC
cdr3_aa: CAWSVIRASYEQYF

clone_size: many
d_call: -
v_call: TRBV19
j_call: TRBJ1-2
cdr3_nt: TGTGCCGGATCAAACAGGGATGGCTACACCTTC
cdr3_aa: CAGSNRDGYTF

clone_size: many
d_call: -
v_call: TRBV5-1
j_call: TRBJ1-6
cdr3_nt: TGCGCCAGCAGCGTACAGGGAGGGGTGGATTCACCCCTCCACTTT
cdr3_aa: CASSVQGGVDSPLHF

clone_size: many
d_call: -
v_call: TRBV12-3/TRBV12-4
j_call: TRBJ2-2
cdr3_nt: TGTGCCAGCAGAACGGGATCAGGGTTGGGCACCGGGGAGCTGTTTTTT
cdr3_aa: CASRTGSGLGTGELFF

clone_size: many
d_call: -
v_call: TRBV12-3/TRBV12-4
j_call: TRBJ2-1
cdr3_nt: TGTGCCAGCAGAAGTACAGGGTCTAATGAGCAGTTCTTC
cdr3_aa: CASRSTGSNEQFF

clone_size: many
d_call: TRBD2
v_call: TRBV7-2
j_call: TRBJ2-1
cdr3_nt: TGTGCCAGCAGCCCCGGGAGGGCCAACAATGAGCAGTTCTTC
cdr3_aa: CASSPGRANNEQFF

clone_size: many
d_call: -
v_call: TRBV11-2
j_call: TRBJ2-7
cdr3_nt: TGTGCCAGCAGCCCTCGCCCGGACAGCCCCACCTACGAGCAGTACTTC
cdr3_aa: CASSPRPDSPTYEQYF

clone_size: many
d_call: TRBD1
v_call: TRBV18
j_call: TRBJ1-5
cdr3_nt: TGTGCCAGCTCACCTACAGGGGGTGAAGGCAATCAGCCCCAGCATTTT
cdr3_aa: CASSPTGGEGNQPQHF

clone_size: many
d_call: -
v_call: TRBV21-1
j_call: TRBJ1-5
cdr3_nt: TGTGCCAGCAGCAGATCCCGTGGCAATCAGCCCCAGCATTTT
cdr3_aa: CASSRSRGNQPQHF

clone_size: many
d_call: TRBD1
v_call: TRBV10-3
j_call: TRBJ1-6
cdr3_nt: TGTGCCATCCGGCCCGACAGGGATTCACCCCTCCACTTT
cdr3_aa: CAIRPDRDSPLHF

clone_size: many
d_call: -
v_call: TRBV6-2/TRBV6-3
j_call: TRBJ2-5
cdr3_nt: TGTGCCAGCAGTTACCCCCCCGGGGTGGAGGGCTCACGAGAGACCCAGTACTTC
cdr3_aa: CASSYPPGVEGSRETQYF

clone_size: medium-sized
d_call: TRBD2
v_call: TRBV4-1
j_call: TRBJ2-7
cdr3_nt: TGCGCCAGCAGCCATGATAGCGGGAGGGGGGACGAGCAGTACTTC
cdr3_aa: CASSHDSGRGDEQYF

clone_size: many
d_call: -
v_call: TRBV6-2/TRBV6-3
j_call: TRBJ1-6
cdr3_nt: TGTGCCAGCAGTCCCCTAGATGGGGGATCACCCCTCCACTTT
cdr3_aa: CASSPLDGGSPLHF

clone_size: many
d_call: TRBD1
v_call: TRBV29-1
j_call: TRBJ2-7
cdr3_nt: TGCAGCGTTAGTCGGACTCGACAGGGTGGCGAGCAGTACTTC
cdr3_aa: CSVSRTRQGGEQYF

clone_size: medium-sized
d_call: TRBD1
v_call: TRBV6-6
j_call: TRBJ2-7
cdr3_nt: TGTGCCAGCAGTTACTTCCTAAGGACAGGAACCTACGAGCAGTACTTC
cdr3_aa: CASSYFLRTGTYEQYF

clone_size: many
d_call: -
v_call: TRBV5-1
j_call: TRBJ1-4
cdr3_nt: TGCGCCAGCAGCTTAGGGACTGCTAATGAAAAACTGTTTTTT
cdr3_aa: CASSLGTANEKLFF

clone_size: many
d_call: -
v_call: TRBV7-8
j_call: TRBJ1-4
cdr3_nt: TGTGCCAGCAGCTTAGACCATATTGAAAAACTGTTTTTT
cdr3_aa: CASSLDHIEKLFF

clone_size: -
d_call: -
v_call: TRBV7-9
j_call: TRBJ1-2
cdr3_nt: TGTGCCAGCAGCTCCGGGTGGGGGGACGGCTACACCTTC
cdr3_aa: CASSSGWGDGYTF

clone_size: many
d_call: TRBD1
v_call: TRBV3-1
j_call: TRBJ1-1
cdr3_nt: TGTGCCAGCAGCCAGGGCGGGACAGGGGGCATGAACACTGAAGCTTTCTTT
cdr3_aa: CASSQGGTGGMNTEAFF

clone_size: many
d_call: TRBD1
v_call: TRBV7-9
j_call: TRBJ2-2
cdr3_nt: TGTGCCAGCAGCGCGGACAGGACGAACACCGGGGAGCTGTTTTTT
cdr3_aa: CASSADRTNTGELFF

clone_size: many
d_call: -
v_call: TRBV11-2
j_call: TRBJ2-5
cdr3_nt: TGTGCCAGCAGCCCAACCCCCAGGGGAGAGGAGACCCAGTACTTC
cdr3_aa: CASSPTPRGEETQYF

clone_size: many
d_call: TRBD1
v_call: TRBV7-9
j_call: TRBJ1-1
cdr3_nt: TGTGCCAGCAGCTGGTCCCAGGGGGTCCTTAACACTGAAGCTTTCTTT
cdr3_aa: CASSWSQGVLNTEAFF

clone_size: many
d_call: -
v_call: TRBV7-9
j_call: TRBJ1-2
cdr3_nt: TGTGCCAGCAGCTTTCCGCGACAGAACTATGGCTACACCTTC
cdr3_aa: CASSFPRQNYGYTF

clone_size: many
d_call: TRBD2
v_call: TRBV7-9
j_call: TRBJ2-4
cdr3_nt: TGTGCCAGCAGCCGCCCGGCTAGCGGGAAGGACATTCAGTACTTC
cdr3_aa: CASSRPASGKDIQYF